This entry describes one T cell receptor (beta chain). Its matching antigen is unknown. The record originates from a study of blood T cells in healthy people across ages. Then a second PCR, running roughly 6 to 11 cycles, was carried out with a sample-barcoded 5' primer and a J-beta primer mix. MiXCR, applied by TCRdb to the 5' RACE reads, yields one record per CDR3 protein. In the table there are about a million distinct CDR3 sequences, 51% of which are singletons. Findings of the study overall: Older age went with lower TCR beta diversity per million T cells, in a roughly linear way.

Germline values: CDR1 SGDLS, CDR2 YYNGEE. There are 17 residues in the CDR3. The ends were cut back, 4 bases at V and 0 bases at J, with 16 bases in the middle. The sequencing sample was made of blood. This sequence joins TRBV9 and TRBJ1-4; a weak D match, TRBD1 (6 bases). The receptor's source is a woman in her fifties or sixties in good health. The CDR3 reads CASSPNRQAATNEKLFF. The CDR3 bases are TGTGCCAGCAGCCCCAATCGACAGGCAGCAACTAATGAAAAACTGTTTTTT.